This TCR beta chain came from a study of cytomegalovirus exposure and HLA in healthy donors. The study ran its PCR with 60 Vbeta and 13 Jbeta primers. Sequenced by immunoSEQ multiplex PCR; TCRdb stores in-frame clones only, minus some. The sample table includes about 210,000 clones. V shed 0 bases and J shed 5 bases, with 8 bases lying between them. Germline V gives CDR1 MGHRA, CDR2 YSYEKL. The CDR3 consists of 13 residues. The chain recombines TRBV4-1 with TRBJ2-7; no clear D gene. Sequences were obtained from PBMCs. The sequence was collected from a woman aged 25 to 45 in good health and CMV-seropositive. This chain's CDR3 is CASSQEISNEQYF. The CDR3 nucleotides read TGCGCCAGCAGCCAAGAGATTAGCAACGAGCAGTACTTC.